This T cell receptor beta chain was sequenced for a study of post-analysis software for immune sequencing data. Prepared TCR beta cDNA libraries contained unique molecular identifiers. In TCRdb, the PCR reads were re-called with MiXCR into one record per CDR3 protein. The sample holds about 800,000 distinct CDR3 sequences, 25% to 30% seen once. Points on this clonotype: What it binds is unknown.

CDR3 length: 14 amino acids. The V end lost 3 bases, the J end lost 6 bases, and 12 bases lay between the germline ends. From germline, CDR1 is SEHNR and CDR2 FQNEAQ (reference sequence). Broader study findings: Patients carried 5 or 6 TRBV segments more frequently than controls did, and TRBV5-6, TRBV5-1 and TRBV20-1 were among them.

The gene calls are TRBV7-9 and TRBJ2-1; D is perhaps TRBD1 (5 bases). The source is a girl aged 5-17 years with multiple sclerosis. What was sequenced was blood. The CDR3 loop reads CASSLAITGNEQFF. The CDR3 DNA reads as TGTGCCAGCAGCTTGGCCATCACAGGCAATGAGCAGTTCTTC.